The 2 T cell receptor beta chains listed next were all sequenced from one sample in a study of cytotoxic CD8 clonotypes in ibrutinib-treated CLL. Clones were read by immunoSEQ multiplex PCR, and TCRdb kept only the in-frame ones, dropping some. The repertoire holds 55,000 to 85,000 clones, with less than 95% as singletons. The source material was PBMCs, sampled after 12 months of ibrutinib treatment. Receptors originate from a human donor with chronic lymphocytic leukemia.

The V gene is TRBV7-6, the J gene TRBJ1-1; D not certain. CDR1 is SGHVS, CDR2 FNYEAQ, per germline. Trimming removed 5 bases at V and 1 base at J, with 17 bases between. The CDR3 totals 16 residues. In nucleotides, the CDR3 is TGTGCCAGCAGCCCAAACGGCAGGAGGAAGAACACTGAAGCTTTCTTT. Residues: CASSPNGRRKNTEAFF.

In this sample, this clone turned up once. V is TRBV4-1 and J is TRBJ1-2, with D unclear. Germline CDR1 and CDR2: MGHRA and YSYEKL. V was cut by 0 bases and J by 3 bases, with 8 bases left in between. This CDR3 contains 14 residues. Written as DNA, the CDR3 is TGCGCCAGCAGCCAAGATGCGGCAGACTATGGCTACACCTTC. It yields the protein CASSQDAADYGYTF.